These T cell receptor beta chains were read from a single sample in a study of T cell responses to AZD1222 COVID-19 vaccine. TCRdb's table, derived via immunoSEQ multiplex PCR, lists solely in-frame clones and lacks some. This table holds 150,000 or so clones, about 93% found once. The sample consisted of peripheral blood, taken on day 0 of AZD1222 vaccination. Every receptor here comes from an adult in good health. Each CDR3 is given with its conserved first and last residue. A D gene is named only where the DNA matches it firmly. Rows give clone size only sometimes, using once, few, many, or a class for an expanded clone.

clone_size: .; d_call: .; v_call: TRBV28; j_call: TRBJ1-5; cdr3_aa: CASSPRGAGGQPQHF; cdr3_nt: TGTGCCAGCAGCCCACGGGGGGCCGGGGGTCAGCCCCAGCATTTT
clone_size: .; d_call: .; v_call: TRBV28; j_call: TRBJ1-1; cdr3_aa: CASSIPGLTNTEAFF; cdr3_nt: TGTGCCAGCAGTATTCCGGGACTCACGAACACTGAAGCTTTCTTT
clone_size: .; d_call: .; v_call: TRBV5-1; j_call: TRBJ1-1; cdr3_aa: CASSSGDIGVAFF; cdr3_nt: TGCGCCAGCAGCTCAGGGGACATTGGTGTAGCTTTCTTT
clone_size: .; d_call: TRBD1; v_call: TRBV19; j_call: TRBJ2-2; cdr3_aa: CASRPGQVATGELFF; cdr3_nt: TGTGCCAGTAGGCCGGGACAGGTGGCCACCGGGGAGCTGTTTTTT
clone_size: .; d_call: .; v_call: TRBV3-1/TRBV3-2; j_call: TRBJ2-7; cdr3_aa: CASSQGVVISYEQYF; cdr3_nt: TGTGCCAGCAGCCAAGGAGTAGTGATTTCCTACGAGCAGTACTTC
clone_size: .; d_call: TRBD2; v_call: TRBV9; j_call: TRBJ2-3; cdr3_aa: CASSVDSGRALDTQYF; cdr3_nt: TGTGCCAGCAGCGTTGATAGCGGGAGGGCCCTAGATACGCAGTATTTT
clone_size: .; d_call: .; v_call: TRBV5-8; j_call: TRBJ1-5; cdr3_aa: CASSVGVGSNQPQHF; cdr3_nt: TGTGCCAGCAGCGTGGGGGTAGGGAGCAATCAGCCCCAGCATTTT
clone_size: once; d_call: .; v_call: TRBV27; j_call: TRBJ1-1; cdr3_aa: CASSLSRNTEAFF; cdr3_nt: TGTGCCAGCAGTTTGTCTAGGAACACTGAAGCTTTCTTT
clone_size: .; d_call: .; v_call: TRBV12-5; j_call: TRBJ1-3; cdr3_aa: CASGPEQGSGNTIYF; cdr3_nt: TGTGCTAGTGGTCCAGAACAGGGATCTGGAAACACCATATATTTT
clone_size: .; d_call: TRBD1; v_call: TRBV27; j_call: TRBJ1-3; cdr3_aa: CASSRSQGAGGNTIYF; cdr3_nt: TGTGCCAGCAGCCGGTCCCAGGGGGCCGGAGGAAACACCATATATTTT
clone_size: .; d_call: .; v_call: TRBV25-1; j_call: TRBJ2-3; cdr3_aa: CASSDRGESGTDTQYF; cdr3_nt: TGTGCCAGCAGTGATCGGGGAGAGTCGGGCACAGATACGCAGTATTTT
clone_size: .; d_call: .; v_call: TRBV2; j_call: TRBJ2-3; cdr3_aa: CATRDRFTDTQYF; cdr3_nt: TGTGCCACCCGGGACCGTTTCACAGATACGCAGTATTTT
clone_size: .; d_call: .; v_call: TRBV3-1/TRBV3-2; j_call: TRBJ1-2; cdr3_aa: CASSHSTGTKIAFYGYTF; cdr3_nt: TGTGCCAGCAGCCACTCAACCGGGACAAAGATTGCCTTCTATGGCTACACCTTC
clone_size: .; d_call: .; v_call: TRBV7-7; j_call: TRBJ1-4; cdr3_aa: CASSLGPNEKLFF; cdr3_nt: TGTGCCAGCAGCTTAGGGCCGAATGAAAAACTGTTTTTT
clone_size: .; d_call: .; v_call: TRBV27; j_call: TRBJ2-2; cdr3_aa: CASAKTLPHTGELFF; cdr3_nt: TGTGCCAGCGCAAAGACTCTGCCCCACACCGGGGAGCTGTTTTTT
clone_size: .; d_call: TRBD1; v_call: TRBV9; j_call: TRBJ1-2; cdr3_aa: CASSVTGASANYGYTF; cdr3_nt: TGTGCCAGCAGCGTCACAGGGGCCTCAGCTAACTATGGCTACACCTTC
clone_size: .; d_call: .; v_call: TRBV30; j_call: TRBJ2-1; cdr3_aa: CAWSVDVLTNEQFF; cdr3_nt: TGTGCCTGGAGTGTGGACGTACTAACAAATGAGCAGTTCTTC
clone_size: .; d_call: .; v_call: TRBV7-2; j_call: TRBJ1-2; cdr3_aa: CASSLANGGYGYTF; cdr3_nt: TGTGCCAGCAGCTTAGCGAACGGGGGGTATGGCTACACCTTC
clone_size: .; d_call: .; v_call: TRBV5-5; j_call: TRBJ2-5; cdr3_aa: CASSLLRQRETQYF; cdr3_nt: TGTGCCAGCAGCTTATTACGGCAGCGAGAGACCCAGTACTTC
clone_size: .; d_call: TRBD1; v_call: TRBV4-1; j_call: TRBJ1-1; cdr3_aa: CASRTTGHTEAFF; cdr3_nt: TGCGCCAGCAGGACGACAGGGCACACTGAAGCTTTCTTT
clone_size: once; d_call: .; v_call: TRBV6-5; j_call: TRBJ2-7; cdr3_aa: CASSSPTVSTEQYF; cdr3_nt: TGTGCCAGCAGTTCCCCGACAGTTTCAACGGAGCAGTACTTC
clone_size: .; d_call: .; v_call: TRBV13; j_call: TRBJ1-1; cdr3_aa: CASSLAGLRTEAFF; cdr3_nt: TGTGCCAGCAGCTTAGCAGGATTACGCACTGAAGCTTTCTTT
clone_size: .; d_call: .; v_call: TRBV11-2; j_call: TRBJ1-3; cdr3_aa: CASSLDRGPGNTIYF; cdr3_nt: TGTGCCAGCAGCTTAGATCGGGGGCCTGGAAACACCATATATTTT
clone_size: .; d_call: TRBD2; v_call: TRBV6-2/TRBV6-3; j_call: TRBJ2-7; cdr3_aa: CASSSTSGRNEQYF; cdr3_nt: TGTGCCAGCAGTTCCACTAGCGGGAGAAACGAGCAGTACTTC
clone_size: .; d_call: TRBD1; v_call: TRBV11-2; j_call: TRBJ1-4; cdr3_aa: CASSQDRSGEKLFF; cdr3_nt: TGTGCCAGCAGCCAGGACAGGAGCGGTGAAAAACTGTTTTTT
clone_size: .; d_call: .; v_call: TRBV7-2; j_call: TRBJ1-2; cdr3_aa: CASSLVEGGDGYTF; cdr3_nt: TGTGCCAGCAGCTTAGTGGAAGGAGGTGATGGCTACACCTTC
clone_size: .; d_call: TRBD1; v_call: TRBV7-3; j_call: TRBJ2-3; cdr3_aa: CASSFGQGGPDTQYF; cdr3_nt: TGTGCCAGCAGCTTTGGACAGGGGGGCCCAGATACGCAGTATTTT
clone_size: .; d_call: .; v_call: TRBV11-2; j_call: TRBJ1-1; cdr3_aa: CASSLDLNTEAFF; cdr3_nt: TGTGCCAGCAGCTTAGATCTAAACACTGAAGCTTTCTTT
clone_size: .; d_call: TRBD1; v_call: TRBV28; j_call: TRBJ2-7; cdr3_aa: CASTDRGEDEQYF; cdr3_nt: TGTGCCAGCACTGACAGGGGTGAGGACGAGCAGTACTTC
clone_size: .; d_call: TRBD1; v_call: TRBV14; j_call: TRBJ2-1; cdr3_aa: CASSHTRRDRDNSYNEQFF; cdr3_nt: TGTGCCAGCAGCCACACCCGCCGGGACAGGGATAACTCCTACAATGAGCAGTTCTTC
clone_size: .; d_call: .; v_call: TRBV4-2; j_call: TRBJ2-1; cdr3_aa: CASSQDSRDNEQFF; cdr3_nt: TGTGCCAGCAGCCAAGATTCGCGGGACAATGAGCAGTTCTTC
clone_size: once; d_call: .; v_call: TRBV14; j_call: TRBJ1-3; cdr3_aa: CASSQDLGTGNTIYF; cdr3_nt: TGTGCCAGCAGCCAAGATTTGGGAACTGGAAACACCATATATTTT
clone_size: once; d_call: TRBD2; v_call: TRBV2; j_call: TRBJ2-1; cdr3_aa: CASSTSGSPYNEQFF; cdr3_nt: TGTGCCAGCAGTACTAGCGGGAGTCCCTACAATGAGCAGTTCTTC
clone_size: .; d_call: .; v_call: TRBV27; j_call: TRBJ1-2; cdr3_aa: CASSSATEPPYGYTF; cdr3_nt: TGTGCCAGCAGTTCGGCCACCGAACCCCCCTATGGCTACACCTTC
clone_size: few; d_call: .; v_call: TRBV3-1/TRBV3-2; j_call: TRBJ1-3; cdr3_aa: CASSQGGRHSGNTIYF; cdr3_nt: TGTGCCAGCAGCCAAGGTGGACGGCACTCTGGAAACACCATATATTTT
clone_size: many; d_call: .; v_call: TRBV19; j_call: TRBJ1-5; cdr3_aa: CASSIDSGKRGNQPQHF; cdr3_nt: TGTGCCAGTAGTATAGATAGTGGGAAGCGCGGCAATCAGCCCCAGCATTTT
clone_size: once; d_call: .; v_call: TRBV7-9; j_call: TRBJ2-3; cdr3_aa: CASSLFRQDITDTQYF; cdr3_nt: TGTGCCAGCAGCTTGTTTCGACAGGATATCACAGATACGCAGTATTTT
clone_size: once; d_call: .; v_call: TRBV9; j_call: TRBJ1-1; cdr3_aa: CASSAQDINTEAFF; cdr3_nt: TGTGCCAGCAGCGCCCAGGATATCAACACTGAAGCTTTCTTT
clone_size: once; d_call: .; v_call: TRBV6-6; j_call: TRBJ2-2; cdr3_aa: CASSYSGHRGTGELFF; cdr3_nt: TGTGCCAGCAGTTACTCGGGACATCGGGGCACCGGGGAGCTGTTTTTT
clone_size: .; d_call: TRBD1; v_call: TRBV19; j_call: TRBJ1-5; cdr3_aa: CASSISGTAHQPQHF; cdr3_nt: TGTGCCAGTAGTATATCGGGGACAGCTCATCAGCCCCAGCATTTT
clone_size: once; d_call: .; v_call: TRBV18; j_call: TRBJ1-2; cdr3_aa: CASSTPTGLPYGYTF; cdr3_nt: TGTGCCAGCTCAACTCCAACCGGTCTCCCATATGGCTACACCTTC
clone_size: .; d_call: .; v_call: TRBV11-2; j_call: TRBJ2-7; cdr3_aa: CASSHPRGHNSYEQYF; cdr3_nt: TGTGCCAGCAGCCACCCAAGGGGACATAACTCCTACGAGCAGTACTTC
clone_size: .; d_call: .; v_call: TRBV9; j_call: TRBJ2-5; cdr3_aa: CASSVVPGQETQYF; cdr3_nt: TGTGCCAGCAGCGTAGTGCCAGGCCAAGAGACCCAGTACTTC
clone_size: few; d_call: .; v_call: TRBV7-8; j_call: TRBJ2-5; cdr3_aa: CASSLDEIQETQYF; cdr3_nt: TGTGCCAGCAGCTTAGATGAAATTCAAGAGACCCAGTACTTC
clone_size: .; d_call: .; v_call: TRBV5-4; j_call: TRBJ2-2; cdr3_aa: CASSLSRQESTGELFF; cdr3_nt: TGTGCCAGCAGCTTGTCAAGACAGGAGTCCACCGGGGAGCTGTTTTTT
clone_size: .; d_call: .; v_call: TRBV19; j_call: TRBJ1-2; cdr3_aa: CASSAAGTTPAGYTF; cdr3_nt: TGTGCCAGTAGTGCCGCCGGGACAACTCCTGCTGGCTACACCTTC
clone_size: .; d_call: .; v_call: TRBV5-1; j_call: TRBJ1-1; cdr3_aa: CASSLEGGTEAFF; cdr3_nt: TGCGCCAGCAGCTTGGAAGGTGGCACTGAAGCTTTCTTT
clone_size: .; d_call: .; v_call: TRBV30; j_call: TRBJ2-3; cdr3_aa: CAWSYIGDTQYF; cdr3_nt: TGTGCCTGGAGCTATATCGGAGATACGCAGTATTTT
clone_size: .; d_call: TRBD1; v_call: TRBV7-8; j_call: TRBJ1-1; cdr3_aa: CASSAPGQGVYEAFF; cdr3_nt: TGTGCCAGCAGCGCGCCGGGACAGGGGGTTTATGAAGCTTTCTTT
clone_size: .; d_call: TRBD1; v_call: TRBV6-5; j_call: TRBJ1-5; cdr3_aa: CASIKGAYQPQHF; cdr3_nt: TGTGCCAGCATCAAGGGGGCATATCAGCCCCAGCATTTT
clone_size: .; d_call: TRBD2; v_call: TRBV7-2; j_call: TRBJ2-7; cdr3_aa: CASSLAGAENEQYF; cdr3_nt: TGTGCCAGCAGCCTAGCGGGAGCTGAAAACGAGCAGTACTTC
clone_size: .; d_call: .; v_call: TRBV10-2; j_call: TRBJ1-3; cdr3_aa: CASSDIGSGNTIYF; cdr3_nt: TGCGCCAGCAGTGATATAGGGTCGGGAAACACCATATATTTT
clone_size: once; d_call: .; v_call: TRBV4-1; j_call: TRBJ1-2; cdr3_aa: CASSQAFRATDGYTF; cdr3_nt: TGCGCCAGCAGCCAAGCCTTTAGGGCGACGGATGGCTACACCTTC
clone_size: .; d_call: TRBD2; v_call: TRBV9; j_call: TRBJ2-1; cdr3_aa: CASSVGTILAGGLPYNEQFF; cdr3_nt: TGTGCCAGCAGCGTGGGGACCATACTAGCGGGAGGGCTTCCCTACAATGAGCAGTTCTTC